This TCR beta chain emerged from a study of cytomegalovirus exposure and HLA in healthy donors. This CDR3 comprises 15 residues. The ends lost 8 bases at V and 6 bases at J; junction bases unmatched: 10. Per the germline V gene, CDR1 is WSHSY and CDR2 is SAAADI. All donors participated as healthy donors of bone marrow. 60 Vbeta and 13 Jbeta primers were used in PCR. Source study methods: The authors later counted roughly 76 million unique TCR beta chains, roughly 10 million of them shared. The assay was immunoSEQ multiplex PCR, and TCRdb's table has in-frame clones only and misses some. V, J and clone size are those of that table, while D and trimming were read from the DNA. The sample yields tens of thousands of clones, about 79% seen once.

V and J are TRBV10-2 and TRBJ1-4, with 9 bases aligning to TRBD1. This receptor was obtained from a male donor in good health and CMV-seropositive. Sequenced: PBMCs. CDR3 DNA: TGCGCCAGCCGTGCCCTAACAGGGGGCGATGAAAAACTGTTTTTT. Translation: CASRALTGGDEKLFF.